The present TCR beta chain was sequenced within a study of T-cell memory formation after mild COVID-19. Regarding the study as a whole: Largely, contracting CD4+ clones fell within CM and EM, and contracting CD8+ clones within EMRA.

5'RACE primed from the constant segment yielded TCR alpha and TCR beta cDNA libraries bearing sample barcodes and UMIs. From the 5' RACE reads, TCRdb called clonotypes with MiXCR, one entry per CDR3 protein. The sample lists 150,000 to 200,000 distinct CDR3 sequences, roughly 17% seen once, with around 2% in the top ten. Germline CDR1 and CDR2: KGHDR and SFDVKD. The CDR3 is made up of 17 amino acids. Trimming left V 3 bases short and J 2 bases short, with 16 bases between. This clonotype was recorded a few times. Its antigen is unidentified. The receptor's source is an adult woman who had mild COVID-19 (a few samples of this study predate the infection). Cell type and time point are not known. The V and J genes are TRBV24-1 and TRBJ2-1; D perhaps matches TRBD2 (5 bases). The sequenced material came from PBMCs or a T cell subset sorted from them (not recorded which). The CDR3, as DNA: TGTGCCACCAGTGATGGGCGGCGAGGGTTTACCTACAATGAGCAGTTCTTC. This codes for CATSDGRRGFTYNEQFF.